The present entry profiles one T cell receptor beta chain with its context. All of the donors resided in Nashville, Tennessee, and each was a Caucasian adult. The record originates from a study of shared clonotypes between healthy human individuals. Study-level information: Aged 18 to 49, the donors were a couple of women and a few men.

Germline CDR1 is ENHRY and CDR2 is SYGVKD. This CDR3 comprises 17 residues. J was trimmed by 0 bases and V by 2 bases; bases with no gene match: 8. A deep-level run was used for the assay. The table came from immunoSEQ multiplex PCR; TCRdb's copy has only in-frame clones and leaves some out. This sample has around 940,000 clones, with around three quarters found just once. Sequencing used memory CD4+ T cells sorted from blood. Regarding subset: CD45RA-negative fraction. The rearrangement links TRBV10-3 to TRBJ2-7; 9 nucleotides line up with TRBD1. The receptor comes from a man between 18 and 35 years old in good health. The CDR3 sequence: CAISEGTGKGLSYEQYF. CDR3 nucleotides: TGTGCCATCAGTGAGGGGACAGGGAAAGGGCTCTCCTACGAGCAGTACTTC.